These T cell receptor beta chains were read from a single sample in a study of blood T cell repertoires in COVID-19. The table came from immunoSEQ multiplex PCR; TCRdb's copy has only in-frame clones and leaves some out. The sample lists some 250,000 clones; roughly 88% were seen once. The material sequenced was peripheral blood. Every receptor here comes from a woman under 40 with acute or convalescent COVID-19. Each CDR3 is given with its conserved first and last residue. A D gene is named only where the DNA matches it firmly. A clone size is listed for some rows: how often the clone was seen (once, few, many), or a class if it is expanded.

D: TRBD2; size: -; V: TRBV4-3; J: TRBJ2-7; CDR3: CASSQGLAVGYEQYF; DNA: TGCGCCAGCAGCCAAGGACTAGCGGTGGGCTACGAGCAGTACTTC
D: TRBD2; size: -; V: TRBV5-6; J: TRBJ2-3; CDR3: CASSLVGLGVTDTQYF; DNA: TGTGCCAGCAGCTTGGTAGGACTAGGGGTCACAGATACGCAGTATTTT
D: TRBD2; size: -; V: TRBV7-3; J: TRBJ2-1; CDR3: CASSSGLAGHEQFF; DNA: TGTGCCAGCAGCTCCGGACTAGCGGGACATGAGCAGTTCTTC
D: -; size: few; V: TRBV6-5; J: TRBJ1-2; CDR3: CASRTGANYGYTF; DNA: TGTGCCAGCAGGACAGGAGCGAACTATGGCTACACCTTC
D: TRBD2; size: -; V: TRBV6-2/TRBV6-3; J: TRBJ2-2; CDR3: CASSYVAGGPAGELFF; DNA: TGTGCCAGCAGTTACGTAGCGGGAGGTCCCGCCGGGGAGCTGTTTTTT
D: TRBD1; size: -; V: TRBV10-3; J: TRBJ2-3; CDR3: CAISGDGTGYTDTQYF; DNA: TGTGCCATCAGTGGCGACGGGACAGGATACACAGATACGCAGTATTTT
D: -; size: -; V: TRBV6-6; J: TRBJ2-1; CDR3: CASLSINEQFF; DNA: TGTGCCAGCCTATCCATCAATGAGCAGTTCTTC
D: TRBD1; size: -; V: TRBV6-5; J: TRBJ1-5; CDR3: CASSPSGGNQHF; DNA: TGTGCCAGCAGCCCCTCAGGGGGGAACCAGCATTTT
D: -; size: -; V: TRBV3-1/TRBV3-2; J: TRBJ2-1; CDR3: CASSKGEVEQFF; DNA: TGTGCCAGCAGCAAAGGGGAGGTTGAGCAGTTCTTC
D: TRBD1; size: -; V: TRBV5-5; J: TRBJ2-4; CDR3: CASSSGQGLIAKNIQYF; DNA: TGTGCCAGCAGCTCTGGACAGGGCCTAATAGCCAAAAACATTCAGTACTTC
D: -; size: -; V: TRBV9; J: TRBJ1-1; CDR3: CASSVGGGSTEAFF; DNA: TGTGCCAGCAGCGTAGGGGGAGGAAGCACTGAAGCTTTCTTT
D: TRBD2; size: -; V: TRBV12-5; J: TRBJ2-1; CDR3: CASGFPVVAGETWNEQFF; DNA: TGTGCTAGTGGTTTTCCAGTTGTAGCGGGAGAAACCTGGAATGAGCAGTTCTTC
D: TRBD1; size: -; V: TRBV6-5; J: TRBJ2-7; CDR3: CASSYSPGGREQYF; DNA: TGTGCCAGCAGTTACTCGCCAGGGGGCAGGGAGCAGTACTTC
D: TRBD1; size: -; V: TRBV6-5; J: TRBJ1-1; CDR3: CASSYRRGRTEAFF; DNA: TGTGCCAGCAGTTACCGCAGGGGGCGCACTGAAGCTTTCTTT
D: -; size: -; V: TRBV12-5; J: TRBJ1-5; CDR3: CASGLSGGANQPQHF; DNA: TGTGCTAGTGGTTTGTCCGGGGGGGCAAATCAGCCCCAGCATTTT
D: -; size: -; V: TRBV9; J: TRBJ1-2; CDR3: CASSPRAGIDGYTF; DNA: TGTGCCAGCAGCCCCCGGGCAGGGATAGATGGCTACACCTTC
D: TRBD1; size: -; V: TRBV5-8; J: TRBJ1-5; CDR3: CASSQDRGVDQPQHF; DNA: TGTGCCAGCAGCCAGGACAGGGGAGTTGATCAGCCCCAGCATTTT
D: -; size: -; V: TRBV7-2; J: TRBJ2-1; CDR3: CASSFMVAGLYNEQFF; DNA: TGTGCCAGCAGCTTTATGGTGGCGGGACTGTACAATGAGCAGTTCTTC
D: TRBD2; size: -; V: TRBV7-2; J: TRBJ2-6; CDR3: CASSLAALAGLSGANVLTF; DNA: TGTGCCAGCAGCTTAGCCGCACTAGCGGGGCTCTCTGGGGCCAACGTCCTGACTTTC
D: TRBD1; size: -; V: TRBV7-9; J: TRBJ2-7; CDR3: CASSSWTGSNEQYF; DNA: TGTGCCAGCAGCTCATGGACAGGGTCGAACGAGCAGTACTTC
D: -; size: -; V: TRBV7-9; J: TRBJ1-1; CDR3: CASRSKANTEAFF; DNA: TGTGCCAGCAGATCAAAAGCGAACACTGAAGCTTTCTTT
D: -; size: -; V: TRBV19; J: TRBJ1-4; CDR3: CASSRGPATTNEKLFF; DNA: TGTGCCAGTAGTAGGGGGCCGGCAACAACTAATGAAAAACTGTTTTTT
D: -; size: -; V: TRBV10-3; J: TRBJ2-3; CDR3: CAISEGGSTDTQYF; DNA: TGTGCCATCAGTGAAGGGGGTAGCACAGATACGCAGTATTTT
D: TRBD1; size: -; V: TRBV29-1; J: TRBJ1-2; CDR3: CSVENTGERYGYTF; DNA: TGCAGCGTTGAAAACACAGGGGAAAGGTATGGCTACACCTTC
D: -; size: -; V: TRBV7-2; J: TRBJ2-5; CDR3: CASSPRKRGAETQYF; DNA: TGTGCCAGCAGCCCACGGAAGAGAGGAGCGGAGACCCAGTACTTC
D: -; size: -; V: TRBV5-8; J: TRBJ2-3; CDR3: CASSSGGTGTDTQYF; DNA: TGTGCCAGCAGCTCCGGAGGGACGGGTACAGATACGCAGTATTTT
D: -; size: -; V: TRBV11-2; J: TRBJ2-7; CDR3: CASSKYSTGGDYEQYF; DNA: TGTGCCAGCAGCAAATATTCCACAGGGGGGGATTACGAGCAGTACTTC
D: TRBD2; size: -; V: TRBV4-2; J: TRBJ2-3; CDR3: CASSQDPGLASTDTQYF; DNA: TGTGCCAGCAGCCAAGATCCGGGACTAGCGAGCACAGATACGCAGTATTTT
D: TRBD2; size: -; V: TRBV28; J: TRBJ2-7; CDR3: CASRPSGANYEQYF; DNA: TGTGCCAGCAGACCTAGCGGGGCCAACTACGAGCAGTACTTC
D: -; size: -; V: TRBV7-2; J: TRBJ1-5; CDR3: CATSQDRFEAQHF; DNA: TGTGCCACCTCCCAAGACAGGTTCGAGGCCCAGCATTTT
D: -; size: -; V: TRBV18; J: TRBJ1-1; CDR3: CASSPGQLNTEAFF; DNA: TGTGCCAGCTCACCCGGACAGCTGAACACTGAAGCTTTCTTT
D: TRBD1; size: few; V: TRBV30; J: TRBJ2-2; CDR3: CAWSPQGADTGELFF; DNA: TGTGCCTGGAGCCCACAGGGGGCGGACACCGGGGAGCTGTTTTTT
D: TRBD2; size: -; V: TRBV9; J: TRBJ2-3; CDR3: CASSAASGRSDTQYF; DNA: TGTGCCAGCAGCGCCGCTAGCGGGAGGTCAGATACGCAGTATTTT
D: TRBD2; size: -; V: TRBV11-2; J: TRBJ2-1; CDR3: CASSRKRDGYNEQFF; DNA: TGTGCCAGCAGCCGTAAGCGGGATGGATACAATGAGCAGTTCTTC
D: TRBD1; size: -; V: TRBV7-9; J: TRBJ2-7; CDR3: CASSLRQGADEQYF; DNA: TGTGCCAGCAGCTTAAGGCAGGGGGCGGACGAGCAGTACTTC
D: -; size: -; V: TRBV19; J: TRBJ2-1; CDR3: CASRRRLVSGSYNEQFF; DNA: TGTGCCAGTAGAAGGAGACTAGTCTCGGGGTCCTACAATGAGCAGTTCTTC
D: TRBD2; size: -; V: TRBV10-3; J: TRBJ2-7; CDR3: CATASGSYDEQYF; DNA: TGTGCCACAGCTAGCGGGAGCTACGACGAGCAGTACTTC
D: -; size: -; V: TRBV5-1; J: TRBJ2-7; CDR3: CASSFWYGSSYEQYF; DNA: TGCGCCAGCAGCTTTTGGTACGGGAGCTCCTACGAGCAGTACTTC
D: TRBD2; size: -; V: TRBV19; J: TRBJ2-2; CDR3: CASSGTSGLTGELFF; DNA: TGTGCCAGTAGCGGGACTAGCGGGCTCACCGGGGAGCTGTTTTTT
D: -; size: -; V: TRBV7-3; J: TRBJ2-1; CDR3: CASSLTAARPNEQFF; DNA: TGTGCCAGCAGCTTAACCGCGGCGCGACCGAATGAGCAGTTCTTC
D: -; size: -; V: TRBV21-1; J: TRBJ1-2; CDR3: CASSKEGEGYTF; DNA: TGTGCCAGCAGCAAAGAGGGGGAGGGCTACACCTTC
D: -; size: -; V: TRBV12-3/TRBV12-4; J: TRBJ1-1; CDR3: CASSLLVNTEAFF; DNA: TGTGCCAGCAGTTTGCTAGTTAACACTGAAGCTTTCTTT
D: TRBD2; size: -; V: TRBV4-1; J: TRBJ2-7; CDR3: CASSRRLAGGMNEQYF; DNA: TGCGCCAGCAGCCGGCGACTAGCGGGAGGTATGAACGAGCAGTACTTC
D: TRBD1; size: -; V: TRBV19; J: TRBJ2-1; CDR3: CASSMPRTGRPSVEQFF; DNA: TGTGCCAGTAGTATGCCTCGGACAGGGCGGCCGTCGGTTGAGCAGTTCTTC
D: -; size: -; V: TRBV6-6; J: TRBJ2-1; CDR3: CASSYVGGNEQFF; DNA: TGTGCCAGCAGTTACGTAGGCGGCAATGAGCAGTTCTTC
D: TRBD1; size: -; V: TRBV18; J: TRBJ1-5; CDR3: CASSPRTGSRNQPQHF; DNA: TGTGCCAGCTCACCTAGGACAGGGTCGCGCAATCAGCCCCAGCATTTT
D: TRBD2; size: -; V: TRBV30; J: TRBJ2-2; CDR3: CAWTLATGELFF; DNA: TGTGCCTGGACACTAGCGACCGGGGAGCTGTTTTTT
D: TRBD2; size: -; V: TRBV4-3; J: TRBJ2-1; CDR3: CASSQDPGGRAYNEQFF; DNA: TGCGCCAGCAGCCAAGACCCGGGCGGGAGGGCTTACAATGAGCAGTTCTTC
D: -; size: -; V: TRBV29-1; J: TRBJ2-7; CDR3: CSVDHGGSYEQYF; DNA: TGCAGCGTTGACCACGGGGGCTCCTACGAGCAGTACTTC
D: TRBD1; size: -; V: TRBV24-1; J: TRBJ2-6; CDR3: CATSDFPRQGISGANVLTF; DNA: TGTGCCACCAGTGATTTCCCCCGACAGGGAATCTCTGGGGCCAACGTCCTGACTTTC
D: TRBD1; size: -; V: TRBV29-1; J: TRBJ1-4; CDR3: CSARDRGEEKLFF; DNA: TGCAGCGCCAGGGACAGGGGGGAGGAAAAACTGTTTTTT
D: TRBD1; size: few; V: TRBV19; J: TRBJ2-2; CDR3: CASSSTGVSRELFF; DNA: TGTGCCAGTAGTTCGACAGGGGTCAGTCGGGAGCTGTTTTTT
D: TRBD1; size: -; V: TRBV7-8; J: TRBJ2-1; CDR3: CASSRRQGIYNEQFF; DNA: TGTGCCAGCAGCCGCCGACAGGGTATCTACAATGAGCAGTTCTTC
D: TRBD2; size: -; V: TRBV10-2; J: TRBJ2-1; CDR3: CASRTSGSYNEQFF; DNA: TGCGCCAGCAGAACTAGCGGCTCCTACAATGAGCAGTTCTTC
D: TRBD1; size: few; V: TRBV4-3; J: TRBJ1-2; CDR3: CASSQALQGADGYTF; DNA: TGCGCCAGCAGCCAAGCACTACAGGGGGCGGATGGCTACACCTTC